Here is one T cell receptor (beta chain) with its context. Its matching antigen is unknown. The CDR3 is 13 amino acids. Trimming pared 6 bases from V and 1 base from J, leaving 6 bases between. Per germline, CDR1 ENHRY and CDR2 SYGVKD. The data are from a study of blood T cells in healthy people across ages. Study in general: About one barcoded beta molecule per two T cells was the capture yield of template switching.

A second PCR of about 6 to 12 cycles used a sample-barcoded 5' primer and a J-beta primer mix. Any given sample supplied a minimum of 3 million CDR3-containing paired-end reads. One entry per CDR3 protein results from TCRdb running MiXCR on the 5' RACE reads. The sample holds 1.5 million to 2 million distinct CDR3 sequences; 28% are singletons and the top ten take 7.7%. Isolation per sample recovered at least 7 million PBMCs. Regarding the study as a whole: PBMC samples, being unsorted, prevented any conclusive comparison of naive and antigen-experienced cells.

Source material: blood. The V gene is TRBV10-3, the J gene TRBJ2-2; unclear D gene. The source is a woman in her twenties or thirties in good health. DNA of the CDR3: TGTGCCATCAGAGGCCTGAACACCGGGGAGCTGTTTTTT. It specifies CAIRGLNTGELFF.